The 21 T cell receptor beta chains in this list originate from one sample, sequenced in a study of technical replicates of blood from a handful of donors. Libraries were prepared by immunoSEQ multiplex PCR; TCRdb keeps only in-frame clonotypes and omits some of them. The profile covers around 70,000 clones, with approximately 94% appearing a single time and about 0.4% taken by the ten largest. Sequenced sample: T cells isolated from PBMCs. The receptor source for this set is a human donor in good health.

The CDR3 loop is CASSQDQGRETQYF. The CDR3 nucleotides are TGCGCCAGCAGCCAAGATCAGGGCAGAGAGACCCAGTACTTC. The V and J genes are TRBV4-1 and TRBJ2-5; maybe TRBD1 (5 bases). Trimming pared 0 bases from V and 4 bases from J, leaving 9 bases between. The CDR3 consists of 14 residues. Germline loops: CDR1 MGHRA, CDR2 YSYEKL.

The CDR3 is CAWSGTGGTEAFF. As DNA, the CDR3 is TGTGCCTGGAGTGGGACAGGGGGAACTGAAGCTTTCTTT. The V and J genes are TRBV30 and TRBJ1-1; 10 nucleotides agree with TRBD1. The CDR3 totals 13 residues. In germline, CDR1 is GTSNPN, CDR2 SVGIG (reference sequence). Trimming took 1 base from V and 5 from J; bases not matched to a gene: 1.

V is TRBV28 and J is TRBJ1-1; D is uncertain. The CDR3 has 11 amino acids. Per germline, CDR1 MDHEN and CDR2 SYDVKM. Trimming shortened V by 2 bases and J by 11 bases, and 9 bases separated the two germline ends. CDR3 sequence: CASSLQTEAFF. The CDR3, as DNA: TGTGCCAGCAGTTTACAAACGGAGGCTTTCTTT.

The chain has TRBV12-5 and TRBJ2-3; possible D gene TRBD2, 6 bases. The V gene lost 1 base and the J gene lost 5 bases, with 10 bases spanning the gap. CDR3 length: 14 amino acids. Germline values: CDR1 LGHNT, CDR2 FRNRAP. CDR3 amino acids: CASGLAGAGDTQYF. The CDR3, as DNA: TGTGCTAGTGGTTTGGCGGGAGCCGGAGATACGCAGTATTTT.

V is TRBV9 and J is TRBJ1-2; unclear D gene. V lost 0 bases and J lost 8, with 11 bases in between. In germline, CDR1 is SGDLS, CDR2 YYNGEE. CDR3 length equals 13 residues. CDR3 sequence: CASSVDNYKGYTF. As DNA, the CDR3 is TGTGCCAGCAGCGTAGACAACTACAAGGGCTACACCTTC. Based on the CDR3 plus reference TRBV9 and TRBJ1-2, the full variable domain is DSGVTQTPKHLITATGQRVTLRCSPRSGDLSVYWYQQSLDQGLQFLIQYYNGEERAKGNILERFSAQQFPDLHSELNLSSLELGDSALYFCASSVDNYKGYTFGSGTRLTVV.

This sequence joins TRBV19 and TRBJ1-4; D is ambiguous. There are 16 residues in the CDR3. Germline CDR1 and CDR2: LNHDA and SQIVND (reference sequence). V was clipped by 5 bases and J by 8 bases, with 21 bases between them. CDR3 nucleotides: TGTGCCAGTAGTGGTACCAATGTACGAGCGCGGGAAAAACTGTTTTTT. Translation: CASSGTNVRAREKLFF.

The J gene is TRBJ2-3, the V gene TRBV28; no clear D. The CDR3 is 15 amino acids. V lost 6 bases, J lost 2 bases, and 15 bases lay in between. Per germline, CDR1 MDHEN and CDR2 SYDVKM. The CDR3, as DNA: TGTGCCAGCAGCTCAGCCGAGGAACACACAGATACGCAGTATTTT. This encodes CASSSAEEHTDTQYF.

This chain joins TRBV2 and TRBJ2-7; 8 bases agree with TRBD1. Germline V gene sequence: CDR1 SNHLY, CDR2 FYNNEI. V lost 4 bases to trimming and J lost 2 bases; unmatched junction nucleotides: 1. This CDR3 is built from 13 residues. CDR3: CASSVQGAYEQYF. In nucleotides, the CDR3 is TGTGCCAGCAGTGTACAGGGGGCCTACGAGCAGTACTTC.

The V call is TRBV4-3, the J call TRBJ2-3, with 12 bases matching TRBD1. CDR1 and CDR2 from the germline V gene are LGHNA and YSLEER. This CDR3 spans 20 amino acids. The V and J ends lost 2 bases and 6 bases, in that order; junction bases with no gene match: 18. CDR3 DNA: TGCGCCAGCAGCCAATTATATCCGGGACAGGGGGCGGCTTGGACCGATACGCAGTATTTT. Amino acid sequence: CASSQLYPGQGAAWTDTQYF.

V is TRBV4-3 and J is TRBJ2-1; 10 bases fit TRBD2. The ends lost 0 bases at V and 8 bases at J; junction bases unmatched: 7. Germline V lookup: CDR1 LGHNA, CDR2 YSLEER. The CDR3 is 16 residues long. CDR3: CASSQDPLAGVDEQFF. The CDR3 region has the DNA TGCGCCAGCAGCCAAGATCCGCTAGCGGGAGTGGATGAGCAGTTCTTC.

The rearrangement links TRBV9 to TRBJ2-2; 9 bases are shared with TRBD2. Per the germline V gene, CDR1 is SGDLS and CDR2 is YYNGEE. The CDR3 extends over 18 amino acids. V lost 0 bases and J lost 3; bases outside the gene matches: 9. The CDR3 is CASSVGLPLAGYTGELFF. Written as DNA, the CDR3 is TGTGCCAGCAGCGTAGGTCTCCCTCTAGCGGGATACACCGGGGAGCTGTTTTTT.

This chain connects TRBV10-1 to TRBJ2-2, with TRBD1 matching 12 bases. J lost 7 bases, V lost 5 bases, and 8 bases had no gene match. This CDR3 contains 16 residues. The V gene's germline CDR1 is WNHNN and CDR2 SYGVQD (reference sequence). This chain's CDR3 is CASSPGTGGAIGELFF. CDR3 nucleotides: TGCGCCAGCAGTCCTGGGACAGGGGGCGCGATCGGGGAGCTGTTTTTT.

This clone is a singleton in its sample. J is TRBJ2-4 and V is TRBV18; TRBD1 matches at 12 bases. V lost 4 bases and J lost 0; bases outside the gene matches: 10. Germline V CDR1 and CDR2: KGHSH, LQKENI. This CDR3 is built from 19 residues. CDR3 region: CASSRSGTGGLLAKNIQYF. CDR3 in DNA: TGTGCCAGCTCACGCTCCGGGACAGGGGGCTTATTAGCCAAAAACATTCAGTACTTC.

This sequence joins TRBV5-8 and TRBJ2-1; 9 bases map to TRBD1. Losses at the gene ends were 3 bases for V and 10 bases for J; bases not matched to a gene: 5. The CDR3 runs 13 residues. Germline V CDR1 and CDR2: SGHTS, YDEGEE. In DNA form, the CDR3 reads TGTGCCAGCAGCTGGGGACAGGGTTACGAGCAGTTCTTC. Amino acids: CASSWGQGYEQFF.

This rearrangement joins TRBV9 to TRBJ2-5; 8 nucleotides match TRBD1. The CDR3 sequence is 17 residues long. Trimming at V came to 2 bases and at J to 1 base, leaving 10 bases not matched to a gene. The germline V gene has CDR1 SGDLS and CDR2 YYNGEE. The CDR3 loop reads CASSVGGWTGPQETQYF. The CDR3 nucleotides are TGTGCCAGCAGCGTTGGGGGGTGGACAGGGCCCCAAGAGACCCAGTACTTC.

DNA for the CDR3: TGTGCCAGCAGCTTAGGCCTTAGCGGGAGAGGCCCCGGGGAGCTGTTTTTT. It yields the protein CASSLGLSGRGPGELFF. This chain links TRBV7-9 with TRBJ2-2; 9 positions match TRBD2. The CDR3 is made up of 17 amino acids. The junction had 9 bases not matched to a gene; V was cut back by 1 base and J by 6 bases. The germline CDR1 and CDR2 sequences are SEHNR and FQNEAQ (reference sequence).

V is TRBV6-4 and J is TRBJ1-2, with D hard to call. V was pared by 2 bases and J by 7 bases, with 26 bases between. The CDR3 is 18 residues long. Germline CDR1 MRHNA, CDR2 SNTAGT. The CDR3 DNA sequence: TGTGCCAGCAGTGACGTGATCCGTACGGCGGTTGCAACCGGTGGCTACACCTTC. Protein product: CASSDVIRTAVATGGYTF.

This chain uses TRBV7-8 with TRBJ2-1; D may be TRBD1 (5 bases). With 5 bases removed from V and 3 bases from J, the gap between germline ends came to 14 bases. The V gene's germline CDR1 is SGHVS and CDR2 FQNEAQ. CDR3 length: 15 amino acids. The CDR3 nucleotides are TGTGCCAGCAGCGCGCAGGGATTGGGCTACAATGAGCAGTTCTTC. Translating gives CASSAQGLGYNEQFF.

This chain connects TRBV5-1 to TRBJ2-3; 11 nucleotides match TRBD2. Germline CDR1 SGHRS, CDR2 YFSETQ. The CDR3 loop spans 17 amino acids. The trim removed 0 bases at V and 5 bases at J, leaving 8 bases unmatched. DNA of the CDR3: TGCGCCAGCAGCTTGGCCGAAGTAGCGGGAGGGAGAGATACGCAGTATTTT. It yields the protein CASSLAEVAGGRDTQYF.

The chain recombines TRBV30 with TRBJ1-4; TRBD1 agrees at 7 bases. The CDR3 has 12 amino acids. The germline CDR1 and CDR2 sequences are GTSNPN and SVGIG (reference sequence). The junction had 1 base not matched to a gene; V was cut back by 4 bases and J by 5 bases. CDR3 loop: CAWKGGNEKLFF. For the CDR3, the DNA is TGTGCCTGGAAAGGGGGCAATGAAAAACTGTTTTTT.

A few counts support this clone. V usage is TRBV15 and J usage is TRBJ2-5, with 14 nucleotides matching TRBD2. The V and J ends lost 0 bases and 4 bases, in that order; junction bases with no gene match: 1. The CDR3 is 16 residues long. Germline CDR1 is LNHNV and CDR2 is YYDKDF (reference sequence). CDR3 residues: CATSRDGTSGRETQYF. CDR3 DNA: TGTGCCACCAGCAGAGATGGGACTAGCGGGAGAGAGACCCAGTACTTC.